These 6 T cell receptor beta chains were sequenced from one sample in a study of blood T cell repertoires in COVID-19. This table comes from immunoSEQ multiplex PCR, and its TCRdb copy is limited to in-frame clones, with some not included. The repertoire consists of more than 150,000 clones, with about 88% occurring once and the leading ten covering 2% to 3%. Sequenced input: peripheral blood. Receptors originate from a woman in her seventies with acute or convalescent COVID-19.

The V and J genes are TRBV18 and TRBJ1-4; D might be TRBD1 (5 bases). V gave up 6 bases and J gave up 0 bases, with 14 bases separating them. The germline CDR1 and CDR2 sequences are KGHSH and LQKENI. CDR3 length: 16 amino acids. CDR3 residues: CASSIGTPPTNEKLFF. CDR3 DNA sequence: TGTGCCAGCTCGATCGGGACTCCCCCAACTAATGAAAAACTGTTTTTT.

The chain joins TRBV11-2 to TRBJ1-1, with no clear D. Germline V gene data show CDR1 as SGHAT and CDR2 as FQNNGV. The CDR3 contains 12 residues. Deletions cut 3 bases from V and 4 bases from J, with 6 bases between. In DNA, the CDR3 is TGTGCCAGCAGCTTTAGTAGCACTGAAGCTTTCTTT. Translating it yields CASSFSSTEAFF.

V and J are TRBV5-5 and TRBJ2-7, with 7 bases fitting TRBD1. CDR1 SGHKS and CDR2 YYEKEE come from the germline V gene (reference sequence). V shed 4 bases and J 10 bases; nucleotides not matched to a gene: 14. CDR3 length: 14 amino acids. The CDR3 protein is CASSRDVAGGSQYF. The CDR3 DNA sequence: TGTGCCAGCAGCCGAGATGTGGCAGGGGGATCTCAGTACTTC.

In the case of this clone: This specimen includes other DNA sequences encoding the same CDR3. The chain employs TRBV2 and TRBJ1-1, with a weak D call TRBD1 (6 bases). CDR3 size: 13 residues. Between the trimmed V and J ends, which lost 6 bases and 2 bases, there was a span of 10 bases. Germline V gene data show CDR1 as SNHLY and CDR2 as FYNNEI. The CDR3 reads CASSQQGNTEAFF. CDR3 bases: TGTGCCAGCAGCCAACAGGGAAACACTGAAGCTTTCTTT.

This chain connects TRBV18 to TRBJ2-1; D is possibly TRBD2 (5 bases). Trimming pared 2 bases from V and 5 bases from J, leaving 13 bases between. There are 15 residues in the CDR3. Germline assignment: CDR1 KGHSH and CDR2 LQKENI. In DNA, the CDR3 is TGTGCCAGCTCACCATTGGACTCCCCGAACAATGAGCAGTTCTTC. It codes for CASSPLDSPNNEQFF.

This clone was seen once. The rearrangement uses TRBV7-3 and TRBJ1-1; 11 bases line up with TRBD1. The CDR3 has 15 amino acids. The ends lost 5 bases at V and 10 bases at J; junction bases unmatched: 12. Per germline, CDR1 SGHTA and CDR2 FQGTGA. This chain's CDR3 is CASSPSSDRGRPAFF. CDR3 DNA: TGTGCCAGCAGCCCCTCATCGGACAGGGGGCGTCCAGCTTTCTTT.